The T cell receptor (beta chain) under discussion was sequenced for a study of blood T cells in healthy people across ages. Study-level points and caveats: Per million T cells, TCR beta diversity dropped roughly linearly as age increased.

This CDR3 comprises 12 residues. The germline V gene has CDR1 SQVTM and CDR2 ANQGSEA. Trimming pared 4 bases from V and 7 bases from J, leaving 13 bases between. This clonotype has only a few counts. Its specificity is not known. A J-beta primer mix and a sample-barcoded 5' primer were used in a second PCR of about 6 to 12 cycles. MiXCR, run by TCRdb on the 5' RACE reads, gives a single entry per CDR3 protein. The sample yields roughly 560,000 distinct CDR3 sequences, 24% seen once. This sample was shared with a second study, whose subject was T cells of mothers and their children.

The receptor was isolated from a boy between 10 and 17 years old in good health. Sequenced: blood. The V gene is TRBV29-1, the J gene TRBJ1-2, with D possibly being TRBD1 (6 bases). CDR3 coding DNA: TGCAGCGTTGCCCAGGGGAAGGGTGGCTACACCTTC. It yields the protein CSVAQGKGGYTF.